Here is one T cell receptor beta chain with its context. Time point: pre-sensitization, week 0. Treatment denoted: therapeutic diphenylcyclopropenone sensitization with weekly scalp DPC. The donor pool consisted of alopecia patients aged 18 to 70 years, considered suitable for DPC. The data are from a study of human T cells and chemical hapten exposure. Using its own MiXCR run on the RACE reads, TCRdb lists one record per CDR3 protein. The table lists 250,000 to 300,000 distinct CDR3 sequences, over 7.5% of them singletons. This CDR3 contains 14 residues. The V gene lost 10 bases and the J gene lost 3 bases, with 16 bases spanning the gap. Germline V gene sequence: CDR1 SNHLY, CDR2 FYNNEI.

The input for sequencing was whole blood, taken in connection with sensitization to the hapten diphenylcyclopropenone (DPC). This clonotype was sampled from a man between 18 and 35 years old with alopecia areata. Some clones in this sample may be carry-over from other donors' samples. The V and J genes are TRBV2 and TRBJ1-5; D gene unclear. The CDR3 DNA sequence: TGTGCCATCTCACTCCGGGCCTTCAATCAGCCCCAGCATTTT. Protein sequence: CAISLRAFNQPQHF.